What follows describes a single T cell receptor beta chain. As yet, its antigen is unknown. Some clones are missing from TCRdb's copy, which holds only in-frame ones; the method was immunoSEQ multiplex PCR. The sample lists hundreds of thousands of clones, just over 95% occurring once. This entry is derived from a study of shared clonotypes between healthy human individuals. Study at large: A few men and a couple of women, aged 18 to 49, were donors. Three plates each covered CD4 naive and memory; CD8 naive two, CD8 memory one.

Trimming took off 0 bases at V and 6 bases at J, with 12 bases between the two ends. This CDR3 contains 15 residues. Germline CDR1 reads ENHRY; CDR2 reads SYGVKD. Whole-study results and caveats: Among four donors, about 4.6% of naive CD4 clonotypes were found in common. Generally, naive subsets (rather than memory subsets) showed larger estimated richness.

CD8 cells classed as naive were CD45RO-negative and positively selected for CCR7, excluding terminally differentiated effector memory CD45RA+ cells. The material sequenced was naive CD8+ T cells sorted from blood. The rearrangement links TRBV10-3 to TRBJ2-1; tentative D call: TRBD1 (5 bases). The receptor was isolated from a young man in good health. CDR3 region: CAISESYDSSNEQFF. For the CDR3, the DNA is TGTGCCATCAGTGAGTCTTACGACAGCAGCAATGAGCAGTTCTTC.